This T cell receptor (beta chain) was sequenced during a study of monozygotic twins with cystic fibrosis (dated by TCRdb to the early 2020s). Study-wide context: Barcoded libraries were made from 2.5 to 3 micrograms of fragmented DNA using about 16 PCR cycles. Data for three of the twin pairs had previously been reported in another context. Ten female and six male twin pairs, aged about 2.0 to 36.4 years (median approximately 9.5 years) and mostly children and adolescents, were included in the cohort. Twins were ranked among 1,000 or so cohort participants for weight-for-height and FEVPerc (FEV1 disease centile) at the day of blood sampling. TCR beta repertoires were compared within and between 16 monozygotic twin pairs with cystic fibrosis so that genetic influence on V and J gene usage could be assessed.

Following the manufacturer's instructions, the researchers used the immunoSEQ immune profiling system to amplify TCR beta CDR3 regions via multiplex PCR. An Illumina NextSeq system was used for sequencing. Regarding the original processing steps: Sequence data were processed on the immunoSEQ Analyzer platform, and clonality was computed as the square root of Simpson's index of productive rearrangements. V and J usage similarity was measured by Jensen-Shannon distance, and CDR3 generation probabilities were computed with OLGA. The researchers looked up shared CDR3 sequences in the immuneACCESS database (August 2020) and in VDJdb (December 2020). TCRdb took over this immuneACCESS table, retaining in-frame rearrangements with V and J assigned. Such tables are incomplete; in checked studies, under half of the missing clones stem from an unresolved V gene, and the remainder is unexplained. D and trimming were read from the DNA, whereas the V and J calls and clone size are those reported in that table. The sample has 20,000 to 30,000 clones on record, around nine tenths of them singletons. The biggest ten clones account for 0.45% to 0.65% of the sample.

The twin pairs came from the European Cystic Fibrosis Twin and Sibling Study Cohort, a cohort that recruited patients from roughly 160 CF clinics across 14 European countries. Zygosity and CFTR genotype were confirmed in-house, and zygosity was tested by multiplex PCR of nine short tandem repeat loci. Peripheral blood was taken from each twin, and clinical parameters were recorded on the day of blood sampling. Genomic DNA was isolated from peripheral blood cells with phenol/chloroform and kept in TE buffer at 4 degrees C. V loses 4 bases of germline sequence and J loses 4 bases, and the interval between the two ends is 11 bases. From the cysteine up to the phenylalanine, the CDR3 has a length of 14 residues. Of all the DNA, just the CDR3 is kept, 42 bases in frame from base 1. CDR1 and CDR2 are drawn from the germline V gene (reference sequence): LNHDA, SQIVND. This clone was observed a handful of times. Its antigen remains undetermined. The sample holds no much larger clone one base away, and base qualities are not on file.

General study outcomes and caveats: Simpson clonality tended to be low (median roughly 0.009), which suggests a naive-dominated repertoire, although clonality was higher in the most severely affected patients. V gene usage was most similar to the co-twin in 13 of 16 pairs, and J usage was most similar to the co-twin in 8 of 16 pairs, which suggests genetic constraints. No association turned up between shared CDR3 numbers and age, concordance or disease severity, and the cohort was small. Significantly higher nucleotide-identical clonotype sharing was observed within monozygotic CF twin pairs than between unrelated CF individuals (P = 0.000026, Mann-Whitney).

The sequencing input was blood. Rearrangement joined TRBV19 to TRBJ2-1, with the D gene not clear enough to name. The TCR was taken from a girl aged 2 to 10 with cystic fibrosis. The bases read TGTGCCAGTAGTACTAGTCTCGGGTACAATGAGCAGTTCTTC. The resulting protein is CASSTSLGYNEQFF.